The text below deals with one T cell receptor beta chain. This sample was taken from a study of cytotoxic CD8 clonotypes in ibrutinib-treated CLL. Study in general: Patients gave response samples after a median approximately eleven months of treatment, range 6 to 36.

TCRdb's copy holds only in-frame clones and misses some; the assay was immunoSEQ multiplex PCR. The sample holds about 310,000 clones, roughly 79% seen once. V was trimmed by 4 bases and J by 10 bases, leaving 11 bases between them. The V gene's germline CDR1 is MGHRA and CDR2 YSYEKL. This CDR3 has 12 residues. This chain connects TRBV4-1 to TRBJ2-1, with a possible D match to TRBD2 (5 bases). This TCR derives from a human donor with chronic lymphocytic leukemia. The starting material was PBMCs, obtained before ibrutinib treatment. CDR3 nucleotide sequence: TGCGCCAGCAGCCCCGGAGGAAGGGAGCAGTTCTTC. Translated, it gives CASSPGGREQFF.